This T cell receptor (beta chain) was recorded in a study of tumor-infiltrating lymphocytes in oesophageal squamous cell carcinoma. TCRdb ran MiXCR on the PCR reads and lists one entry per CDR3 protein. This table has 20,000 to 25,000 distinct CDR3 sequences, about 40% appearing once. The V gene's germline CDR1 is SGHVS and CDR2 FNYEAQ. The CDR3 totals 13 residues. As for this clonotype: The junction and the germline gene differ at one end; a read error may be behind it.

The source material was esophageal tumor tissue. The rearrangement uses TRBV7-6 and TRBJ2-5; D remains unclear. This receptor was taken from a male donor with esophageal squamous cell carcinoma. The CDR3 spells CASSQDGQETQYF. Here the CDR3 DNA reads TGTGCTAGCAGCCAGGACGGACAAGAGACCCAGTACTTC.